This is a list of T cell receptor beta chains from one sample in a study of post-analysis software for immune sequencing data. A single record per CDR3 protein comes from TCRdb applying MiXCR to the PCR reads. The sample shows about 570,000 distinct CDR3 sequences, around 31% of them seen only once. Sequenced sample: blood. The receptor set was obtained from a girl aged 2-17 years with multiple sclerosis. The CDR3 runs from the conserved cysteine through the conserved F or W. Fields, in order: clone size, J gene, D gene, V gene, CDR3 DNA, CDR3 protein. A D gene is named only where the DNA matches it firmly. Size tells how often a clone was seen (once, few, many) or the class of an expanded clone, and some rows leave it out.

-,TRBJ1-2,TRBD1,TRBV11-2,TGTGCCAGCAGCTCAAAAGTGGGACAGGGAAAGATGGTCGATGGCTACACCTTC,CASSSKVGQGKMVDGYTF
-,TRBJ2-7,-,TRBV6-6,TGTGCCAGCAGTTACAGGGACCGATACGGGCAGTACTTC,CASSYRDRYGQYF
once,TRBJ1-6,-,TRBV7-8,TGTGCCAGCAGCTTAGTTGGGGGCGAGGGTAATTCACCCCTCCACTTT,CASSLVGGEGNSPLHF
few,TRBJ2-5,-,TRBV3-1,TGTGCCAGCAGCCAAGGGGCAGGAGACCAAGAGACCCAGTACTTC,CASSQGAGDQETQYF
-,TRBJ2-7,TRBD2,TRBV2,TGTGCCAGCAGTTCCGCACTAGCGGGAGGGTCCTACGAGCAGTACTTC,CASSSALAGGSYEQYF
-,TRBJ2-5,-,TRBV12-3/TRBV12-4,TGTGCCAGCAGTTTGATTGAGACCCAGTACTTC,CASSLIETQYF
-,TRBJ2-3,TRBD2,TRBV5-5,TGTGCCAGCAGCCTGACGGGGGCTAGCGGGGGGTCCTACACAGATACGCAGTATTTT,CASSLTGASGGSYTDTQYF
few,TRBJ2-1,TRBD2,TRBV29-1,TGCAGCGTTGTTCCTAGCGGGAATGAGCAGTTCTTC,CSVVPSGNEQFF
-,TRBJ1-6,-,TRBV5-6,TGTGCCAGCAGCTTCTACAGTTTCAGGAGCGGTAATTCACCCCTCCACTTT,CASSFYSFRSGNSPLHF
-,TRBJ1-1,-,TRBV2,TGTGCCAGCAGTCGCACGACGGCCGAAGCTTTCTTT,CASSRTTAEAFF
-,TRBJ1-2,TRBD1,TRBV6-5,TGTGCCAGCCACAGGGGACAGGGGGCTGTCGGCTATGGCTACACCTTC,CASHRGQGAVGYGYTF
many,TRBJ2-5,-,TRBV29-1,TGCAGCGTTCCGACGCAGTCCCAAGAGACCCAGTACTTC,CSVPTQSQETQYF
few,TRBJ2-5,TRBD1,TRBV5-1,TGCGCCAGCAGCGAAGGACAGGGCATCCAAGAGACCCAGTACTTC,CASSEGQGIQETQYF
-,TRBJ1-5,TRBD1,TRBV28,TGTGCCAGCAGTCCCCTGAGACAGGGGGCGCTTCGTCAGCCCCAGCATTTT,CASSPLRQGALRQPQHF
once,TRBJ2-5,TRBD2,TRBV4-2,TGTGCCAGCAGCCAACCTAGCGGGGTCCAAGAGACCCAGTACTTC,CASSQPSGVQETQYF
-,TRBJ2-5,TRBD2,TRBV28,TGTGCCAGCAGTCCGGGGGGACCCAACCAAGAGACCCAGTACTTC,CASSPGGPNQETQYF
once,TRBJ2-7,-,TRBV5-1,TGCGCCAGCAGCTTCGAGGGGCGGCCTTATGAGCAGTACTTC,CASSFEGRPYEQYF
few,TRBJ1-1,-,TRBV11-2,TGTGCCAGCAGCTTAGATCAGGCCTCGAACACTGAAGCTTTCTTT,CASSLDQASNTEAFF
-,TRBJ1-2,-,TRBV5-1,TGCGCCAGCAGCTTCTTTGTCGGCAGGGAAGTAGGTGGCTACACCTTC,CASSFFVGREVGGYTF
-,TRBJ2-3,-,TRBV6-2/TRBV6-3,TGTGCCAGCAGTTCCTTCACTCGGGGCCATCCGACAGATACGCAGTATTTT,CASSSFTRGHPTDTQYF
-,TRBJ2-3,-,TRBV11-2,TGTGCCAGCAGCTTAGGAAGGACCGGGCCGTGGGGCACAGATACGCAGTATTTT,CASSLGRTGPWGTDTQYF
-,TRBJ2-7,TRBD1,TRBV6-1,TGTGCCAGCAGTGAAACCCCCCGGGGACAGGGGAGCTCCTACGAGCAGTACTTC,CASSETPRGQGSSYEQYF
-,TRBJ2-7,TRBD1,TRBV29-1,TGCAGCGTTGTCCCGGGACAGGGACCTTCCGAGCAGTACTTC,CSVVPGQGPSEQYF
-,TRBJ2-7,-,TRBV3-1,TGTGCCAGCAGCCAGGGGGCAGGGGCCACTGGCTCCTACGAGCAGTACTTC,CASSQGAGATGSYEQYF